This T cell receptor (beta chain) is from a study of regulatory T cells in long-lasting Graves disease. Libraries of TCR beta came from iRepertoire HTBI primers plus Arm-PCR of CDR3 regions. In the original processing: Analysis of the samples identified over 60 TRBV and around 15 TRBJ segments. TCRdb re-called the multiplex PCR reads through MiXCR, storing one row per CDR3 protein. TCRdb, rather than the study authors, made the V and J calls. The table lists around 500,000 distinct CDR3 sequences, more than 20% of them singletons, with under 9% in the top ten. Regarding time point: persistent/refractory GD, antithyroid drugs over 5 years with positive TRAb. Isolated PBMC RNA provided the starting material for the TCR library. American Thyroid Association guidelines were used to diagnose Graves' disease. An endocrinology department in Xi'an, China, recruited the patients. Per germline, CDR1 MDHEN and CDR2 SYDVKM. The CDR3 extends over 16 amino acids. V was clipped by 4 bases and J by 2 bases; unmatched bases: 7.

Ten or more counts support this clonotype. Its antigen is not identified. Study-wide points: The persistent group shared fewer than 3,500 public clonotypes, more than the 966 shared by new patients.

The clonotype originates from a female donor with Graves disease. This sample comprised peripheral blood mononuclear cells (PBMCs), obtained when the disease was refractory, from a patient treated with antithyroid drugs. The gene calls are TRBV28 and TRBJ2-7, with 11 bases lining up with TRBD2. The CDR3 DNA reads TGTGCCAGCAGTTCCCTAGCGGGAGGTTTTCCCTACGAGCAGTACTTC. Residues: CASSSLAGGFPYEQYF.